These T cell receptor beta chains were read from a single sample in a study of blood T cell repertoires in COVID-19. TCRdb's table, derived via immunoSEQ multiplex PCR, lists solely in-frame clones and lacks some. The profile shows tens of thousands of clones, about 70% of them singletons. What was sequenced was peripheral blood. Receptors originate from a woman aged 80 or over with active or convalescent COVID-19. Both conserved end residues are part of each CDR3. Each record gives: D gene, V gene, J gene, clone size, CDR3 DNA, CDR3 protein. The D gene is left open where the match is weak. For some rows the clone size is stated as once, few or many, or as a class when expanded; others skip it.

D gene: NA
V gene: TRBV27
J gene: TRBJ2-3
clone size: NA
CDR3 DNA: TGTGCCAGCAGTCTCAGTACCTTTGGAGATACGCAGTATTTT
CDR3 protein: CASSLSTFGDTQYF

D gene: NA
V gene: TRBV5-1
J gene: TRBJ1-2
clone size: once
CDR3 DNA: TGCGCCAGCAGCTTGGTCGACAGGACTCACTATGGCTACACCTTC
CDR3 protein: CASSLVDRTHYGYTF

D gene: NA
V gene: TRBV2
J gene: TRBJ1-2
clone size: NA
CDR3 DNA: TGTGCCAGCAGGCAGGGTAGCGGCTACACCTTC
CDR3 protein: CASRQGSGYTF

D gene: TRBD1
V gene: TRBV12-5
J gene: TRBJ1-1
clone size: NA
CDR3 DNA: TGTGCTAGTGGTTTGGCAGGGGGAGTAGGGACTGAAGCTTTCTTT
CDR3 protein: CASGLAGGVGTEAFF

D gene: NA
V gene: TRBV11-3
J gene: TRBJ2-4
clone size: NA
CDR3 DNA: TGTGCCAGCAGCTTAGTTGTACGGGGGAACATTCAGTACTTC
CDR3 protein: CASSLVVRGNIQYF

D gene: NA
V gene: TRBV4-1
J gene: TRBJ1-4
clone size: few
CDR3 DNA: TGCGCCAGCAGCCAGGAACAGGGTTGGGAAAAACTGTTTTTT
CDR3 protein: CASSQEQGWEKLFF

D gene: TRBD1
V gene: TRBV19
J gene: TRBJ2-3
clone size: NA
CDR3 DNA: TGTGCCAGTACCCGGACAGGGGGCACAGATACGCAGTATTTT
CDR3 protein: CASTRTGGTDTQYF

D gene: NA
V gene: TRBV2
J gene: TRBJ1-1
clone size: NA
CDR3 DNA: TGTGCCAGCGAGACAGAGAGAACTGAAGCTTTCTTT
CDR3 protein: CASETERTEAFF

D gene: NA
V gene: TRBV7-6
J gene: TRBJ1-1
clone size: NA
CDR3 DNA: TGTGCCAGCAGCTTAGGCCCCGGGACTGTGAACACTGAAGCTTTCTTT
CDR3 protein: CASSLGPGTVNTEAFF

D gene: NA
V gene: TRBV10-1
J gene: TRBJ2-3
clone size: NA
CDR3 DNA: TGCGCCAGCAACCCTGGGGGGGGCCCAGATACGCAGTATTTT
CDR3 protein: CASNPGGGPDTQYF

D gene: NA
V gene: TRBV9
J gene: TRBJ2-2
clone size: few
CDR3 DNA: TGTGCCAGCAGCGTAGACAGCGGGTATAGTTCCACCGGGGAGCTGTTTTTT
CDR3 protein: CASSVDSGYSSTGELFF

D gene: NA
V gene: TRBV6-1
J gene: TRBJ1-5
clone size: NA
CDR3 DNA: TGTGCCAGCAGTGAAGCGGGCGGGGGAAATCAGCCCCAGCATTTT
CDR3 protein: CASSEAGGGNQPQHF

D gene: TRBD2
V gene: TRBV5-4
J gene: TRBJ2-3
clone size: NA
CDR3 DNA: TGTGCCAGCAGCTTAATGCGGGGGGGAGGAACAGATACGCAGTATTTT
CDR3 protein: CASSLMRGGGTDTQYF

D gene: TRBD1
V gene: TRBV27
J gene: TRBJ2-3
clone size: NA
CDR3 DNA: TGTGCCAGCGGGACAGGGGGTAGCGATACGCAGTATTTT
CDR3 protein: CASGTGGSDTQYF

D gene: NA
V gene: TRBV2
J gene: TRBJ1-4
clone size: NA
CDR3 DNA: TGTGCCAGCACTAGACGTGGTGAAAAACTGTTTTTT
CDR3 protein: CASTRRGEKLFF

D gene: TRBD1
V gene: TRBV24-1
J gene: TRBJ2-5
clone size: NA
CDR3 DNA: TGTGCCACCAGTGATCCGGGACAGTGGGAGACCCAGTACTTC
CDR3 protein: CATSDPGQWETQYF

D gene: NA
V gene: TRBV21-1
J gene: TRBJ1-1
clone size: NA
CDR3 DNA: TGTGCCAGCAGCAATTCGTCTAGAAGAGTGAACACTGAAGCTTTCTTT
CDR3 protein: CASSNSSRRVNTEAFF

D gene: NA
V gene: TRBV3-1/TRBV3-2
J gene: TRBJ2-3
clone size: NA
CDR3 DNA: TGTGCCAGCAGCTCTCGACAGGGAGGCGGAGATACGCAGTATTTT
CDR3 protein: CASSSRQGGGDTQYF

D gene: NA
V gene: TRBV4-1
J gene: TRBJ2-1
clone size: NA
CDR3 DNA: TGCGCCAGCAGCCAAGATAGGGGGACCCGACGTCATGAGCAGTTCTTC
CDR3 protein: CASSQDRGTRRHEQFF

D gene: NA
V gene: TRBV5-6
J gene: TRBJ2-7
clone size: NA
CDR3 DNA: TGTGCCAGCAGCTTGGTCCAGGGGTGGTCCTACGAGCAGTACTTC
CDR3 protein: CASSLVQGWSYEQYF

D gene: NA
V gene: TRBV14
J gene: TRBJ1-6
clone size: NA
CDR3 DNA: TGTGCCAGCAGCCAAGATGGCGGGATGAATTCACCCCTCCACTTT
CDR3 protein: CASSQDGGMNSPLHF

D gene: NA
V gene: TRBV14
J gene: TRBJ1-5
clone size: NA
CDR3 DNA: TGTGCCAGCAGCCTGACGGGGGAGTCTCCCCAGCATTTT
CDR3 protein: CASSLTGESPQHF

D gene: TRBD1
V gene: TRBV27
J gene: TRBJ1-2
clone size: NA
CDR3 DNA: TGTGCCAGCAGCGCCACAGGGGGACAGGGCTATGGCTACACCTTC
CDR3 protein: CASSATGGQGYGYTF

D gene: TRBD1
V gene: TRBV6-5
J gene: TRBJ2-7
clone size: NA
CDR3 DNA: TGTGCCAGCCGGGACAGGGGGTACGAGCAGTACTTC
CDR3 protein: CASRDRGYEQYF

D gene: NA
V gene: TRBV18
J gene: TRBJ1-1
clone size: NA
CDR3 DNA: TGTGCCAGCTCATTCCAGGGGACGCGAGGGAACACTGAAGCTTTCTTT
CDR3 protein: CASSFQGTRGNTEAFF

D gene: NA
V gene: TRBV2
J gene: TRBJ1-3
clone size: NA
CDR3 DNA: TGTGCCAGCAGTGGATGGCGGGGCGTCTCTGGAAACACCATATATTTT
CDR3 protein: CASSGWRGVSGNTIYF

D gene: NA
V gene: TRBV5-1
J gene: TRBJ2-1
clone size: few
CDR3 DNA: TGCGCCAGCAGCTCCCAGGGCAGGGACAATGAGCAGTTCTTC
CDR3 protein: CASSSQGRDNEQFF

D gene: TRBD1
V gene: TRBV6-1
J gene: TRBJ1-1
clone size: few
CDR3 DNA: TGTGCCAGCAGTGAGAGGGGGCTTTCGAGAATGAACACTGAAGCTTTCTTT
CDR3 protein: CASSERGLSRMNTEAFF

D gene: TRBD2
V gene: TRBV7-9
J gene: TRBJ2-3
clone size: NA
CDR3 DNA: TGTGCCAGCAGCAGAGGGACTAGCGCGAGCACAGATACGCAGTATTTT
CDR3 protein: CASSRGTSASTDTQYF

D gene: NA
V gene: TRBV27
J gene: TRBJ1-2
clone size: once
CDR3 DNA: TGTGCCAGCAGTTTGGGGGGGGGCCTGGGCTACACCTTC
CDR3 protein: CASSLGGGLGYTF

D gene: TRBD1
V gene: TRBV12-5
J gene: TRBJ1-1
clone size: NA
CDR3 DNA: TGTGCTAGTGGTTTGGTCGACAGGGCCACTGAAGCTTTCTTT
CDR3 protein: CASGLVDRATEAFF

D gene: NA
V gene: TRBV27
J gene: TRBJ1-1
clone size: few
CDR3 DNA: TGTGCCGTTTCGCGGCAGGGCCGCATGAACACTGAAGCTTTCTTT
CDR3 protein: CAVSRQGRMNTEAFF

D gene: NA
V gene: TRBV4-3
J gene: TRBJ1-2
clone size: once
CDR3 DNA: TGCGCCAGCAGCCAAGACCCCGGGGGAACTAACTATGGCTACACCTTC
CDR3 protein: CASSQDPGGTNYGYTF

D gene: NA
V gene: TRBV5-6
J gene: TRBJ2-3
clone size: NA
CDR3 DNA: TGTGCCAGCAGCTTTAACAGGGTTTCCACAGATACGCAGTATTTT
CDR3 protein: CASSFNRVSTDTQYF

D gene: TRBD1
V gene: TRBV6-5
J gene: TRBJ1-4
clone size: NA
CDR3 DNA: TGTGCCAGCAAATCGACAGGGGGACGAGAAAAACTGTTTTTT
CDR3 protein: CASKSTGGREKLFF

D gene: TRBD2
V gene: TRBV29-1
J gene: TRBJ2-7
clone size: NA
CDR3 DNA: TGCAGCGTTGGAGGTAGCGGGGAGGGTGAGCAGTACTTC
CDR3 protein: CSVGGSGEGEQYF

D gene: NA
V gene: TRBV3-1/TRBV3-2
J gene: TRBJ2-3
clone size: NA
CDR3 DNA: TGTGCCAGCAGCCAAACCGGGTCTCGGAGCACAGATACGCAGTATTTT
CDR3 protein: CASSQTGSRSTDTQYF

D gene: TRBD1
V gene: TRBV25-1
J gene: TRBJ2-7
clone size: NA
CDR3 DNA: TGTGCCAGCAGTATACACAGGGGTGAGCAGTACTTC
CDR3 protein: CASSIHRGEQYF

D gene: NA
V gene: TRBV20-1
J gene: TRBJ1-2
clone size: NA
CDR3 DNA: TGCAGTGCTAACTCCGGGAAGTTTAACACCTTC
CDR3 protein: CSANSGKFNTF

D gene: TRBD2
V gene: TRBV3-1/TRBV3-2
J gene: TRBJ2-2
clone size: few
CDR3 DNA: TGTGCCAGCAGCGCCCGGGACTACGGGGGCGGGGAGCTGTTTTTT
CDR3 protein: CASSARDYGGGELFF

D gene: TRBD1
V gene: TRBV30
J gene: TRBJ1-1
clone size: few
CDR3 DNA: TGTGCCTGCCATCAGGGGGGCACTGAAGCTTTCTTT
CDR3 protein: CACHQGGTEAFF

D gene: NA
V gene: TRBV2
J gene: TRBJ2-5
clone size: NA
CDR3 DNA: TGTGCCAGCAGTGAAAGTCGGGAGACCCAGTACTTC
CDR3 protein: CASSESRETQYF

D gene: TRBD2
V gene: TRBV9
J gene: TRBJ2-1
clone size: NA
CDR3 DNA: TGTGCCAGCAGCCCCAACTGGGGGGGCAATGAGCAGTTCTTC
CDR3 protein: CASSPNWGGNEQFF

D gene: NA
V gene: TRBV5-6
J gene: TRBJ2-3
clone size: NA
CDR3 DNA: TGTGCCAGCAGCTTGGACGGGGGAGATACGCAGTATTTT
CDR3 protein: CASSLDGGDTQYF

D gene: NA
V gene: TRBV5-4
J gene: TRBJ1-2
clone size: NA
CDR3 DNA: TGTGCCAGCAGCCCGGAAGGAGGGTTCCATGGCTACACCTTC
CDR3 protein: CASSPEGGFHGYTF

D gene: NA
V gene: TRBV19
J gene: TRBJ1-1
clone size: NA
CDR3 DNA: TGTGCCAGTAGTATTAGCGATAACACTGAAGCTTTCTTT
CDR3 protein: CASSISDNTEAFF

D gene: NA
V gene: TRBV7-2
J gene: TRBJ2-1
clone size: NA
CDR3 DNA: TGTGCCAGCAGCTTAGGGCAGGCGTCCTACAATGAGCAGTTCTTC
CDR3 protein: CASSLGQASYNEQFF

D gene: TRBD1
V gene: TRBV6-5
J gene: TRBJ2-3
clone size: NA
CDR3 DNA: TGTGCCAGCAGGGACAGGGGTACAGATACGCAGTATTTT
CDR3 protein: CASRDRGTDTQYF

D gene: NA
V gene: TRBV30
J gene: TRBJ2-4
clone size: many
CDR3 DNA: TGTGCCTGGAGTGCCCTAGAGGGCATTCAGTACTTC
CDR3 protein: CAWSALEGIQYF

D gene: NA
V gene: TRBV19
J gene: TRBJ1-1
clone size: NA
CDR3 DNA: TGTGCCAGTAGTACCAAACAGGGTGAAGCTTTCTTT
CDR3 protein: CASSTKQGEAFF

D gene: TRBD1
V gene: TRBV7-2
J gene: TRBJ1-6
clone size: few
CDR3 DNA: TGTGCCAGCAGCTCCGCTACAGGGGGGAATTCACCCCTCCACTTT
CDR3 protein: CASSSATGGNSPLHF

D gene: TRBD2
V gene: TRBV7-2
J gene: TRBJ2-2
clone size: NA
CDR3 DNA: TGTGCCAGCAGCTTCGAACTAGCGGGGGGCCCCAACACCGGGGAGCTGTTTTTT
CDR3 protein: CASSFELAGGPNTGELFF

D gene: NA
V gene: TRBV11-1
J gene: TRBJ2-2
clone size: NA
CDR3 DNA: TGTGCCAGCAGCTTAGACAGGATCACCGGGGAGCTGTTTTTT
CDR3 protein: CASSLDRITGELFF

D gene: TRBD1
V gene: TRBV4-1
J gene: TRBJ1-5
clone size: NA
CDR3 DNA: TGCGCCAGCAGCCAAGCACTCACGACAGGGGGCGACGTCCGCAATCAGCCCCAGCATTTT
CDR3 protein: CASSQALTTGGDVRNQPQHF

D gene: NA
V gene: TRBV11-3
J gene: TRBJ1-1
clone size: NA
CDR3 DNA: TGTGCCAGCAGCTTAAAAGGGGACACTGAAGCTTTCTTT
CDR3 protein: CASSLKGDTEAFF

D gene: TRBD1
V gene: TRBV5-4
J gene: TRBJ2-2
clone size: once
CDR3 DNA: TGTGCCAGCAGCTTGAGCACAGGGGGCGAAGGCACCGGGGAGCTGTTTTTT
CDR3 protein: CASSLSTGGEGTGELFF

D gene: NA
V gene: TRBV30
J gene: TRBJ2-1
clone size: NA
CDR3 DNA: TGTGCCTGGAGTGGAACTCCTGCAGGGCCTTTTTACAATGAGCAGTTCTTC
CDR3 protein: CAWSGTPAGPFYNEQFF